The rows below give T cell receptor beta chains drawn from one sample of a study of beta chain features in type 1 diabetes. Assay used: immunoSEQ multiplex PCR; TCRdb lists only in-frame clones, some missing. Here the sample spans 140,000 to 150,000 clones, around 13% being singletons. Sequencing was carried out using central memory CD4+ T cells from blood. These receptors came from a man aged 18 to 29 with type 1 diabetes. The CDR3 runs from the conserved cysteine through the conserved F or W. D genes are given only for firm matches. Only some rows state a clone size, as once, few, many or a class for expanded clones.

TGCAGCGTTGAGGAAGAGCAGTACTTC | CSVEEEQYF | 9 | TRBV29-1 | . | TRBJ2-7 | few
TGCGCCAGCAGCTTGGAAAGTTATGGGGACGAGCAGTACTTC | CASSLESYGDEQYF | 14 | TRBV5-1 | . | TRBJ2-7 | .
TGTGCCAGCAGCGTAGAGGGGGGAGCTAACTATGGCTACACCTTC | CASSVEGGANYGYTF | 15 | TRBV9 | . | TRBJ1-2 | .
TGTGCCAGCTCACCAGACCGTAGAGCCCAGCATTTT | CASSPDRRAQHF | 12 | TRBV18 | . | TRBJ1-5 | few
TGTGCCAGCAGCTTGGAACGAACTACGCAGTATTTT | CASSLERTTQYF | 12 | TRBV5-5 | . | TRBJ2-3 | many
TGTGCCAGCAGTTTATCCTCTGGAAACACCATATATTTT | CASSLSSGNTIYF | 13 | TRBV27 | . | TRBJ1-3 | few
TGTGCCAGCAGAGGTAGGACAGACTCCTACGAGCAGTACTTC | CASRGRTDSYEQYF | 14 | TRBV2 | . | TRBJ2-7 | few
TGTGCCAGCAGCTTAGGCGGGGACAGTTACACCATATATTTT | CASSLGGDSYTIYF | 14 | TRBV7-9 | TRBD1 | TRBJ1-3 | .
TGTGCCAGCAGCTTTGGGGGGCTAGAGACCCAGTACTTC | CASSFGGLETQYF | 13 | TRBV7-9 | . | TRBJ2-5 | few
TGTGCCAGCTCCGACAGGGGGCAGAGCACAGATACGCAGTATTTT | CASSDRGQSTDTQYF | 15 | TRBV25-1 | TRBD1 | TRBJ2-3 | .
TGTGCCATCAGCCAGGACAGTTCCACCGGGGAGCTGTTTTTT | CAISQDSSTGELFF | 14 | TRBV10-3 | . | TRBJ2-2 | .
TGTGCCAGCAGCCCCGGGGCCACAACTAATGAAAAACTGTTTTTT | CASSPGATTNEKLFF | 15 | TRBV9 | . | TRBJ1-4 | .
TGCGCCAGCAGGACAGTGGGGGCCTACAATGAGCAGTTCTTC | CASRTVGAYNEQFF | 14 | TRBV5-1 | . | TRBJ2-1 | few
TGTGCCAGCAGCCTGGACAACGGAGGTTGGGGCTACACCTTC | CASSLDNGGWGYTF | 14 | TRBV25-1 | . | TRBJ1-2 | few
TGTGCCTGGAGAAAAGCGGGGGGCACAGATACGCAGTATTTT | CAWRKAGGTDTQYF | 14 | TRBV30 | TRBD2 | TRBJ2-3 | .
TGTGCCAGCAGTTACACAGCCAAAAACATTCAGTACTTC | CASSYTAKNIQYF | 13 | TRBV6-5 | . | TRBJ2-4 | .
TGTGCCAGTAGTGGGAACAGAAAGACCTCCTACGAGCAGTACTTC | CASSGNRKTSYEQYF | 15 | TRBV19 | . | TRBJ2-7 | many
TGTGCCAGCAGCGCGACCACAGGGGGCAATGAGCAGTTCTTC | CASSATTGGNEQFF | 14 | TRBV7-3 | TRBD1 | TRBJ2-1 | .
TGTGCCAGCAGGGATAGCGGGGGGCCCGGGGAGACCCAGTACTTC | CASRDSGGPGETQYF | 15 | TRBV27 | TRBD2 | TRBJ2-5 | .
TGTGCCAGCAGCTTGCTCGGGCAGGGGGCCTACGAGCAGTACTTC | CASSLLGQGAYEQYF | 15 | TRBV7-6 | TRBD1 | TRBJ2-7 | few
TGTGCCAGCAGCCCAGGTAGCAGCCGAGGTGACAATGAGCAGTTCTTC | CASSPGSSRGDNEQFF | 16 | TRBV4-2 | . | TRBJ2-1 | .
TGTGCCAGCACCTCCTCGGGACTGGATAGCAATCAGCCCCAGCATTTT | CASTSSGLDSNQPQHF | 16 | TRBV7-9 | . | TRBJ1-5 | .
TGCGCCAGCAGCCCTGGTAGGACAGGGCTCATGAACACTGAAGCTTTCTTT | CASSPGRTGLMNTEAFF | 17 | TRBV5-1 | TRBD1 | TRBJ1-1 | .
TGTGCCAGCAGCTTAGTAGAGGGTAGCAATCAGCCCCAGCATTTT | CASSLVEGSNQPQHF | 15 | TRBV7-2 | . | TRBJ1-5 | few
TGTGCCAGCAGCCCGGGACTAGCTGCCAGGAATGAGCAGTTCTTC | CASSPGLAARNEQFF | 15 | TRBV7-8 | TRBD2 | TRBJ2-1 | few
TGCAGCGTCGAGAACAGGGCCGAGCAGTTCTTC | CSVENRAEQFF | 11 | TRBV29-1 | . | TRBJ2-1 | many
TGCGCCAGCAGCACCGGACAGGGGAACCATGAGCAGTTCTTC | CASSTGQGNHEQFF | 14 | TRBV5-1 | TRBD1 | TRBJ2-1 | .
TGTGCCAGCAGCCAACAAGAGACCCAGTACTTC | CASSQQETQYF | 11 | TRBV7-9 | . | TRBJ2-5 | .
TGTGCCTGGAAGAAAGCGACAGGGCGGACTGAAGCTTTCTTT | CAWKKATGRTEAFF | 14 | TRBV30 | TRBD1 | TRBJ1-1 | few
TGCAGCGTTGACCAGTCCTACACAGATACGCAGTATTTT | CSVDQSYTDTQYF | 13 | TRBV29-1 | . | TRBJ2-3 | few
TGTGCCAGCAGCTTTCGAGATACGCAGTATTTT | CASSFRDTQYF | 11 | TRBV5-6 | . | TRBJ2-3 | .
TGTGCCAGCAGTGGGTACGGATGGCTGAGCACAGATACGCAGTATTTT | CASSGYGWLSTDTQYF | 16 | TRBV25-1 | . | TRBJ2-3 | many
TGTGCCAGCAGCCTACTAGCGGGGGGGCTGGGTGGCACAGATACGCAGTATTTT | CASSLLAGGLGGTDTQYF | 18 | TRBV5-4 | TRBD2 | TRBJ2-3 | few
TGTGCAAGTCGCCGGCCTAAAAGGGGACAGTCCTACGAGCAGTACTTC | CASRRPKRGQSYEQYF | 16 | TRBV12-2 | . | TRBJ2-7 | .
TGCGCCAGCAAAATTCCCCGGAGGGCAGGAGGGGCAGATACGCAGTATTTT | CASKIPRRAGGADTQYF | 17 | TRBV23-1 | . | TRBJ2-3 | .
TGTGCCTTCAATTGGGGACAGCTTGAAGCTTTCTTT | CAFNWGQLEAFF | 12 | TRBV30 | TRBD1 | TRBJ1-1 | .
TGTGCCAGTAGTCAGGACAGTAGCTCCTACAATGAGCAGTTCTTC | CASSQDSSSYNEQFF | 15 | TRBV19 | . | TRBJ2-1 | few
TGTGCCGGGTCCCACAGTGAGGGGAATTCACCCCTCCACTTT | CAGSHSEGNSPLHF | 14 | TRBV2 | . | TRBJ1-6 | .
TGCGCCAGCAGCCCCGGGACTATGAACACCGGGGAGCTGTTTTTT | CASSPGTMNTGELFF | 15 | TRBV5-1 | TRBD2 | TRBJ2-2 | .
TGCGCCAGCAGCCAAGAACGGGACAGGGGGAGTTATGGCTACACCTTC | CASSQERDRGSYGYTF | 16 | TRBV4-3 | TRBD1 | TRBJ1-2 | few
TGTGCCAGCAGCACCTACAGGGACCTGGGCACTGAAGCTTTCTTT | CASSTYRDLGTEAFF | 15 | TRBV9 | . | TRBJ1-1 | .
TGTGCCAGCAGTGAAGAGCATAGTGGGACCCAGTACTTC | CASSEEHSGTQYF | 13 | TRBV2 | . | TRBJ2-5 | .
TGTGCCAGCAGAGCCCGGGACAGGGTGAAAACAGATACGCAGTATTTT | CASRARDRVKTDTQYF | 16 | TRBV6-6 | TRBD1 | TRBJ2-3 | few
TGTGCCTGGAGTGTAAAGGGGAGGCAGCCCCAGCATTTT | CAWSVKGRQPQHF | 13 | TRBV30 | . | TRBJ1-5 | .
TGTGCCAGTAGAACCATACAAGCGGGTGCCCAAGAGACCCAGTACTTC | CASRTIQAGAQETQYF | 16 | TRBV19 | . | TRBJ2-5 | .
TGTGCCAGCAGCGGACAGGGAGGCAATCAGCCCCAGCATTTT | CASSGQGGNQPQHF | 14 | TRBV25-1 | TRBD1 | TRBJ1-5 | .
TGTGCCAGCAGCAAAGAAAGGATAGTCAAGGGGATCTACAATGAGCAGTTCTTC | CASSKERIVKGIYNEQFF | 18 | TRBV21-1 | . | TRBJ2-1 | .
TGCGCCAGCAGCCCTCCCGGAGGCCATCACACTGAAGCTTTCTTT | CASSPPGGHHTEAFF | 15 | TRBV5-1 | . | TRBJ1-1 | few
TGTGCCAGCAGCGTAGGGGACGCGGGGCCTTATGGCTACACCTTC | CASSVGDAGPYGYTF | 15 | TRBV9 | . | TRBJ1-2 | .
TGCAGCGGTGAGACCAGTGGGTATGGCTACACCTTC | CSGETSGYGYTF | 12 | TRBV29-1 | . | TRBJ1-2 | .
TGTGCCAGCAGTACAGGTCGATCACCATACTTC | CASSTGRSPYF | 11 | TRBV6-6 | . | TRBJ2-7 | .
TGCAGCGTGGGAGATCTACAGGGGACTGGCTACACCTTC | CSVGDLQGTGYTF | 13 | TRBV29-1 | TRBD1 | TRBJ1-2 | .
TGTGCCAGCTCCGACAGGGGTGGGGAAAAACTGTTTTTT | CASSDRGGEKLFF | 13 | TRBV6-5 | TRBD1 | TRBJ1-4 | .